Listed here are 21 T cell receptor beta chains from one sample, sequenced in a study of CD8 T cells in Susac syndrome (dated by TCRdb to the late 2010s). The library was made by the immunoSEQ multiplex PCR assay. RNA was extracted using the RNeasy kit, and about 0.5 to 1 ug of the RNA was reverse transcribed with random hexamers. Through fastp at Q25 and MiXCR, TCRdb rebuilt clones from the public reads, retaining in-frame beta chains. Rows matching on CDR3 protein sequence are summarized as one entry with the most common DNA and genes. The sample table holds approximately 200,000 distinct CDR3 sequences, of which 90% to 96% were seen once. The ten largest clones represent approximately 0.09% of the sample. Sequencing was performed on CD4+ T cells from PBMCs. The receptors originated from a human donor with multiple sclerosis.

The CDR3 sequence is CASSWTGTSTDTQYF. The CDR3 DNA reads as TGTGCCAGCAGTTGGACAGGCACTAGCACAGATACGCAGTATTTT. This chain uses TRBV6-5 with TRBJ2-3, with 7 positions matching TRBD1. After removal of 4 bases from V and 0 bases from J, the junction contained 4 bases not matched to a gene. Looked up from germline, CDR1 is MNHEY and CDR2 is SVGAGI. This CDR3 is built from 15 residues.

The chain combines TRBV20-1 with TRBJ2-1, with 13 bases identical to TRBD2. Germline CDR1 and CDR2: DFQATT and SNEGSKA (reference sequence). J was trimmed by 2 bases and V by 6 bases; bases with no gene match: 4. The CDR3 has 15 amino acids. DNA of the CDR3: TGCAGTGCCCAAGGGACTAGCGGGGCCTACAATGAGCAGTTCTTC. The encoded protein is CSAQGTSGAYNEQFF.

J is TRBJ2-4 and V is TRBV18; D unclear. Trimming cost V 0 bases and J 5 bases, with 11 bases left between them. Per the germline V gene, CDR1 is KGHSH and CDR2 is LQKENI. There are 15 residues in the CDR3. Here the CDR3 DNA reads TGTGCCAGCTCACCACCGTCGGGCGGCGAAAACATTCAGTACTTC. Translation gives CASSPPSGGENIQYF.

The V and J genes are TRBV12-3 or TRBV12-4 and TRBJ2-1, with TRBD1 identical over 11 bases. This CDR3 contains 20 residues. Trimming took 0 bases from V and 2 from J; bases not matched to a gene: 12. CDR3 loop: CASSLAYPQWTGGPYNEQFF. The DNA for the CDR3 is TGTGCCAGCAGTTTAGCGTATCCCCAATGGACAGGGGGCCCCTACAATGAGCAGTTCTTC.

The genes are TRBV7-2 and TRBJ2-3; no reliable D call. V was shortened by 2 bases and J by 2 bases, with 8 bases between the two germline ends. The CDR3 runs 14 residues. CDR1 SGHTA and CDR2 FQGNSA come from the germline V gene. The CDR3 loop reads CASSLLGPTDTQYF. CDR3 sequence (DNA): TGTGCCAGCAGCTTATTAGGTCCCACAGATACGCAGTATTTT.

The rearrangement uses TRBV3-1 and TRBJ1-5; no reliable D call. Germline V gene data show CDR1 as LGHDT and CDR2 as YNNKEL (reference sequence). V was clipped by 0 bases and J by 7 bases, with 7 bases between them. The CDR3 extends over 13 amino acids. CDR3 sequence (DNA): TGTGCCAGCAGCCAAGAGGGCAGGCAGCCCCAGCATTTT. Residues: CASSQEGRQPQHF.

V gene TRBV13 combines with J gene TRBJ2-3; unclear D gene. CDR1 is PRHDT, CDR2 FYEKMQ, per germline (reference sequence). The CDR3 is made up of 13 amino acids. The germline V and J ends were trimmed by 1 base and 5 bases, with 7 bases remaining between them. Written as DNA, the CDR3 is TGTGCCAGCAGCTTAGAGGCCCGAGATACGCAGTATTTT. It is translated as CASSLEARDTQYF.

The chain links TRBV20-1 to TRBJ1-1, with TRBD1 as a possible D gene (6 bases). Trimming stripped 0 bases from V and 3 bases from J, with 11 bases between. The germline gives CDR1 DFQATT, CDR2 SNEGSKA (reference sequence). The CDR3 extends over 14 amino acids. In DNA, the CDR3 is TGCAGTGCTAGAGAAACAGGGCCGGACACTGAAGCTTTCTTT. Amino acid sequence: CSARETGPDTEAFF.

The CDR3 loop is CATSDLFGGYTF. CDR3 bases: TGTGCCACCAGTGATTTGTTCGGGGGCTACACCTTC. The chain couples TRBV24-1 to TRBJ1-2, with no clear D. This CDR3 contains 12 residues. The germline gives CDR1 KGHDR, CDR2 SFDVKD. With 0 bases removed from V and 8 bases from J, the gap between germline ends came to 6 bases.

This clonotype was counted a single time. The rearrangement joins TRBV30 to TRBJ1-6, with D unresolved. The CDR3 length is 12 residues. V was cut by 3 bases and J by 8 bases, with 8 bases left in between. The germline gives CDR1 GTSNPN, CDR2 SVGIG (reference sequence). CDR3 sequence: CAWRSPDSPLHF. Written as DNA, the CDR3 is TGTGCCTGGAGATCCCCTGATTCACCCCTCCACTTT.

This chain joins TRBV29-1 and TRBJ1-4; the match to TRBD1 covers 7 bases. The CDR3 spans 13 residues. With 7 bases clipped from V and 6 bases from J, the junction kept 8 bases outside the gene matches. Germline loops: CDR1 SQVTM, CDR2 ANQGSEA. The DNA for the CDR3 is TGCAGCGCCATTCCAGGGGGTGATGAAAAACTGTTTTTT. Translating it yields CSAIPGGDEKLFF.

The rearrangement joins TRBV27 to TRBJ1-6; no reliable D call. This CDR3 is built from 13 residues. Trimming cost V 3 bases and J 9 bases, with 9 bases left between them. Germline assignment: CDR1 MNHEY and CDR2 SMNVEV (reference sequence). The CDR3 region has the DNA TGTGCCAGCAGTTTGAGCCTAATTTCACCCCTCCACTTT. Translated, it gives CASSLSLISPLHF.

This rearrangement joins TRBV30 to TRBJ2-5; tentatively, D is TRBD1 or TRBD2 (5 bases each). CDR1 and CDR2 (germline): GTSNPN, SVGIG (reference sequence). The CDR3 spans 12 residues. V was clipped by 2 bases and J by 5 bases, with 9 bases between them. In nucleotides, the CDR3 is TGTGCCTGGAGTCCAGGGACGGAGACCCAGTACTTC. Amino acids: CAWSPGTETQYF.

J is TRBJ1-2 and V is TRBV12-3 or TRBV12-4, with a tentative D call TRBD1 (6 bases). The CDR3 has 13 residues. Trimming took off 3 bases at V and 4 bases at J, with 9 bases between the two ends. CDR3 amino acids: CASSFSGAYGYTF. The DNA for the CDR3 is TGTGCCAGCAGTTTTTCAGGGGCCTATGGCTACACCTTC.

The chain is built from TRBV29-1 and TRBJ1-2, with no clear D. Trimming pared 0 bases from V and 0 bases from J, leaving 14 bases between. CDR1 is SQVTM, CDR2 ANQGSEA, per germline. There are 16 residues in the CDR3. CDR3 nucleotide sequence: TGCAGCGTTGAAGATGGGCTATCTCCGACTAACTATGGCTACACCTTC. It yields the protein CSVEDGLSPTNYGYTF. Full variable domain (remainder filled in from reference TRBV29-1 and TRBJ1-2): SAVISQKPSRDICQRGTSLTIQCQVDSQVTMMFWYRQQPGQSLTLIATANQGSEATYESGFVIDKFPISRPNLTFSTLTVSNMSPEDSSIYLCSVEDGLSPTNYGYTFGSGTRLTVV.

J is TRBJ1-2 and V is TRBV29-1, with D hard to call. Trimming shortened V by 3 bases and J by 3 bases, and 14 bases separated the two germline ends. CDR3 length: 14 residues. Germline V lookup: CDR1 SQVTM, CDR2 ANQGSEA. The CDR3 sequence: CSVDFPGSHYGYTF. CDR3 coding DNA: TGCAGCGTTGATTTCCCGGGGAGCCACTATGGCTACACCTTC.

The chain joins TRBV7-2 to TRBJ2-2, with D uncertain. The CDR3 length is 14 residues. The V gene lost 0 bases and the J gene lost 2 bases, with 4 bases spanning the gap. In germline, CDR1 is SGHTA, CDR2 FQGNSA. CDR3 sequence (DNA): TGTGCCAGCAGCTTAGCGCGAAACACCGGGGAGCTGTTTTTT. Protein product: CASSLARNTGELFF.

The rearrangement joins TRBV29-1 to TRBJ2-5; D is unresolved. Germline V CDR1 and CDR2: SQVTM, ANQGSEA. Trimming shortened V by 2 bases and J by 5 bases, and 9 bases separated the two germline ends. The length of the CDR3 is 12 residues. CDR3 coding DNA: TGCAGCGTTGAATTAGGTGGGGAGACCCAGTACTTC. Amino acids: CSVELGGETQYF. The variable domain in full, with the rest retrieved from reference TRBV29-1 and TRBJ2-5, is SAVISQKPSRDICQRGTSLTIQCQVDSQVTMMFWYRQQPGQSLTLIATANQGSEATYESGFVIDKFPISRPNLTFSTLTVSNMSPEDSSIYLCSVELGGETQYFGPGTRLLVL.

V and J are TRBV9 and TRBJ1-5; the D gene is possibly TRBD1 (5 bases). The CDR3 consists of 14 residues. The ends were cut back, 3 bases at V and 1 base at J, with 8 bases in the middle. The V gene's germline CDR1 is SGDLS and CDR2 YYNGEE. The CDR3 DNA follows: TGTGCCAGCAGCGGACGACAGAGCAATCAGCCCCAGCATTTT. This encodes CASSGRQSNQPQHF.

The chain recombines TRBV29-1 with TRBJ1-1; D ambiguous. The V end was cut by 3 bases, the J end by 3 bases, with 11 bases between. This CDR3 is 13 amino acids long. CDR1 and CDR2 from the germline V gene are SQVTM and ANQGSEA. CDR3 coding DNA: TGCAGCGTTGACCACGCATCGGACACTGAAGCTTTCTTT. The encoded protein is CSVDHASDTEAFF. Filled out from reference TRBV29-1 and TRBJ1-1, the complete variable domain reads SAVISQKPSRDICQRGTSLTIQCQVDSQVTMMFWYRQQPGQSLTLIATANQGSEATYESGFVIDKFPISRPNLTFSTLTVSNMSPEDSSIYLCSVDHASDTEAFFGQGTRLTVV.

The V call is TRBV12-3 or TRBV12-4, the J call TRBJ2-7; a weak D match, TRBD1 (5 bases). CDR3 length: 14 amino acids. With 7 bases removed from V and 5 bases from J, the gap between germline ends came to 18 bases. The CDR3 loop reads CASTSGRVADEQYF. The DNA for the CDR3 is TGTGCCAGCACCTCGGGCAGGGTCGCCGACGAGCAGTACTTC.